Sequencing of this T cell receptor beta chain was carried out in a study of T cell responses to AZD1222 COVID-19 vaccine. General study findings and limits: White British people made up most donors, females outnumbered males, and clonal diversity was possibly underestimated. Close to half of all spike-specific TCRs reportedly target regions of the variants that are unmutated. Just five or six AZD1222 recipients were seropositive at baseline.

Germline values: CDR1 MNHNY, CDR2 SVGAGI (reference sequence). There are 19 residues in the CDR3. J was trimmed by 4 bases and V by 5 bases; bases with no gene match: 14. In regard to this clone: Antigen: not known.

Data came from immunoSEQ multiplex PCR; TCRdb stores just in-frame clones and leaves some out. The table has about 90,000 clones, approximately 90% seen once. The genes are TRBV6-6 and TRBJ2-2; TRBD2 matches 12 bases. The sequences come from peripheral blood, collected 28 days after the second AZD1222 dose. The sequence was obtained from an adult who received the AZD1222 COVID-19 vaccine. As DNA, the CDR3 is TGTGCCAGCAGTCCTAGCGGGGGGGCCAAAGGCTTCGGCACCGGGGAGCTGTTTTTT. This codes for CASSPSGGAKGFGTGELFF.